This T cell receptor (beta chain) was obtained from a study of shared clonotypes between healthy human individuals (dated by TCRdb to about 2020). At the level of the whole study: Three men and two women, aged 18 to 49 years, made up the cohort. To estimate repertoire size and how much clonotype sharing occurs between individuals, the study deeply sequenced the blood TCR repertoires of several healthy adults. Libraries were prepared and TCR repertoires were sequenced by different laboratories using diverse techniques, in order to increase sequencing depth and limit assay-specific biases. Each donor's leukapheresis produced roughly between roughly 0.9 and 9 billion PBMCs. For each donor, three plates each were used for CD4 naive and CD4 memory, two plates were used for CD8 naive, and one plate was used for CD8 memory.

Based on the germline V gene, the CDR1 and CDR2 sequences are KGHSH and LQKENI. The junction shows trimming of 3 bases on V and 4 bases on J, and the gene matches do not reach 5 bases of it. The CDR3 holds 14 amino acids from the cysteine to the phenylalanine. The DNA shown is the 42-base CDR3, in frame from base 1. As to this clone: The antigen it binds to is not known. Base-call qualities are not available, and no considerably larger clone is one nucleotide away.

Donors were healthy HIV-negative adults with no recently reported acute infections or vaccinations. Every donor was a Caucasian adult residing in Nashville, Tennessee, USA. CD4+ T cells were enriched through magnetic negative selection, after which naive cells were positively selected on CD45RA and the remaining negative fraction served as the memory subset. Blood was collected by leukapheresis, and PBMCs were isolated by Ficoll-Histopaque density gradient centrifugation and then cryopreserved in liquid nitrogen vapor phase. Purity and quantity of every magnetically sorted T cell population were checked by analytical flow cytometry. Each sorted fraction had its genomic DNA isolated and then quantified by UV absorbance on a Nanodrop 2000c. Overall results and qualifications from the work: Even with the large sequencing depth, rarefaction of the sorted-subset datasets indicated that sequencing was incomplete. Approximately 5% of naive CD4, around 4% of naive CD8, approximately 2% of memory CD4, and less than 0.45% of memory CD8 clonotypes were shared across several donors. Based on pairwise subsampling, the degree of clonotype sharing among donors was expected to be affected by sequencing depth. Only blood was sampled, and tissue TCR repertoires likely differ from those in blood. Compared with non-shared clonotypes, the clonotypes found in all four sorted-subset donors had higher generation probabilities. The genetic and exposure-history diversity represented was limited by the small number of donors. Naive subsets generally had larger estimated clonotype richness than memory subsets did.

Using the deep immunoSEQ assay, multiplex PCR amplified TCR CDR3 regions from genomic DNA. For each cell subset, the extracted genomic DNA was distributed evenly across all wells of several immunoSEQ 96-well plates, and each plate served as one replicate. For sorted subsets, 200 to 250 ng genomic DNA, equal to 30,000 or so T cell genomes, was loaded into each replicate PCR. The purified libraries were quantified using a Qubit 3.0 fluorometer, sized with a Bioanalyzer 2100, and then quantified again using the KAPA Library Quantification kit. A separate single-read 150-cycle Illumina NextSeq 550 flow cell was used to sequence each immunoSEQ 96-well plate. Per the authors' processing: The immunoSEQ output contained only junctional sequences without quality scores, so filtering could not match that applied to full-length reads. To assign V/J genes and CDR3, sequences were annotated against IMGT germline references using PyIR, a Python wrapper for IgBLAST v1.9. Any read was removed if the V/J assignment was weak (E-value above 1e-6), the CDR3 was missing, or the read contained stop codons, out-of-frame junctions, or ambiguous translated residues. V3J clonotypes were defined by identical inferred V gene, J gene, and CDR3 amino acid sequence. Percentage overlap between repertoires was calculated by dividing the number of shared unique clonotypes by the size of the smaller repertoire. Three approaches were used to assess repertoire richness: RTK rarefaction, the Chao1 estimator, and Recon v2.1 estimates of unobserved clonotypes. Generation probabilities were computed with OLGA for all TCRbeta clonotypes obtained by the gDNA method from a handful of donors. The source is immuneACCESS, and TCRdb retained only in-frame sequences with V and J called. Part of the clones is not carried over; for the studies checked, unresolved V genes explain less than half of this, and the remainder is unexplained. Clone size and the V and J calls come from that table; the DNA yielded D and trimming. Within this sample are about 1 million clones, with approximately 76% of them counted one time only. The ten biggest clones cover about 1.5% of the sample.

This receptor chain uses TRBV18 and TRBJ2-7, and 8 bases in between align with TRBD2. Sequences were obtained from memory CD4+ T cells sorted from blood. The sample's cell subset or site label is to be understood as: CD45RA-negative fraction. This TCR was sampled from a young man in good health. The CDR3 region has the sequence CASSPQREMYEQYF. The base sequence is TGTGCCAGCTCACCCCAGCGGGAGATGTACGAGCAGTACTTC.